This T cell receptor (beta chain) was recovered during a study of T cell responses to AZD1222 COVID-19 vaccine. With 3 bases removed from V and 0 bases from J, the gap between germline ends came to 13 bases. Germline lookup yields CDR1 MNHNS and CDR2 SASEGT. The CDR3 covers 16 residues. Assay: immunoSEQ multiplex PCR; the TCRdb copy retains only in-frame clones and omits some. Of around 58,000 clones in the sample, around 89% are singletons; the top ten hold 13% to 15%. This clonotype was sampled from an adult who received the AZD1222 COVID-19 vaccine. The gene calls are TRBV6-1 and TRBJ2-3; unclear D gene. The sequences come from peripheral blood, collected 28 days after the second AZD1222 dose. The CDR3 bases are TGTGCCAGCAGTGAGTTTAGGGCAGCTAGCACAGATACGCAGTATTTT. This translates into CASSEFRAASTDTQYF.